In its sample, the clone carrying this T cell receptor (beta chain) was seen many times. Its antigen is unidentified. With 8 bases removed from V and 5 bases from J, the gap between germline ends came to 25 bases. The germline CDR1 and CDR2 sequences are SQVTM and ANQGSEA. There are 16 residues in the CDR3. Template switching added a universal primer site; cDNA carried unique molecular identifiers. TCRdb recomputed calls from the 5' RACE reads with MiXCR, one row per CDR3 protein. The sample holds some 200,000 distinct CDR3 sequences, about 7.5% seen once. This record belongs to a study of identical twins. Study-wide points: Analyses of zero insertions could be partly confounded by invariant MAIT and iNKT cells. Models predicted too little out-of-frame TCR alpha sharing in monozygotic twins.

This sample was also put to use in a study of yellow fever vaccine responses in identical twins. In that study: Reportedly, the T cell response mounted by twins to vaccine seemed partly convergent, partly personalized.

Source material: memory (CD45RO+) T cells sorted from blood. The source is a woman under 30 in good health. V usage is TRBV29-1 and J usage is TRBJ2-1, with D possibly called TRBD1 or TRBD2 (7 bases each). The CDR3 is CSCDREGRKTDNEQFF. The CDR3 DNA sequence: TGCAGCTGTGACAGGGAGGGGAGGAAGACGGACAATGAGCAGTTCTTC.